Below, one TCR beta chain is given with its context. The antigen it recognizes is unknown. Base qualities are not at hand, and no much larger clone is one base apart. The sample is drawn from a study of T cell repertoires in cytomegalovirus infection (dated by TCRdb to between 2018 and 2020). Context from the whole study: Because public TCR beta signatures pointed to carriage of CMV infection together with the matching HLA type, the HLA type of each donor mattered for the analysis.

TCRdb lists the instrument as Illumina HiSeq 1500. TCRdb trimmed public reads at Q25 via fastp, called clones via MiXCR and kept in-frame beta chains. A single entry per CDR3 protein holds the most common genes and DNA from its merged rows. The sample yields around 200,000 distinct CDR3 sequences; about 18% were counted once. The ten largest clones take up around 27% of the sample. Broader findings and caveats from the paper: The ex vivo response was dominated by HLA-C-restricted CMV-specific TCR beta clonotypes, which also provided the single most frequent clonotype in two of eight donors. In both this cohort and an independent roughly 400-donor cohort, the cumulative frequency of public TCR beta family members distinguished carriers of CMV infection plus the relevant HLA type.

The CDR3 goes from the cysteine to the phenylalanine over 14 residues. CDR3 DNA only is kept here, 42 bases in frame from base 1. Unmatched junction bases come to 10, with V trimmed by 6 bases and J by 7 bases. From the germline V gene, CDR1 is SQVTM and CDR2 is ANQGSEA. The rearranged chain carries TRBV29-1 and TRBJ2-1, and 9 junctional nucleotides match TRBD1. Sequenced input: CD8+ T cells from PBMCs. This TCR came from a human donor in good health (CMV status not recorded). Some clones in this sample may be carry-over from other donors' samples. The DNA sequence reads TGCAGCGTCGCTACAGGGGGCGCGGGTAATGAGCAGTTCTTC. This codes for CSVATGGAGNEQFF.